This T cell receptor (beta chain) is drawn from a study of blood T cell repertoires in COVID-19. Study-level information: Sites in the United States, Italy and Spain provided acute and convalescent COVID-19 samples.

Germline trimming cut 6 bases from V and 7 bases from J; bases unmatched to any gene: 13. The CDR3 length is 16 residues. Germline CDR1 reads LNHDA; CDR2 reads SQIVND (reference sequence). The protocol was immunoSEQ multiplex PCR, while the TCRdb copy is restricted to in-frame clones and leaves out a portion. The table has tens of thousands of clones, 70% to 90% seen once; the top ten hold 10% to 11%. Material: peripheral blood. The chain carries TRBV19 and TRBJ2-3; 10 bases are shared with TRBD1. The TCR sequence derives from a man aged 60 to 69 with COVID-19, enrolled during active disease. CDR3 in amino acids: CASSLPWTGGMNTQYF. CDR3 bases: TGTGCCAGTAGCCTCCCTTGGACAGGGGGGATGAATACGCAGTATTTT. The whole variable domain, filled in from reference TRBV19 and TRBJ2-3, reads DGGITQSPKYLFRKEGQNVTLSCEQNLNHDAMYWYRQDPGQGLRLIYYSQIVNDFQKGDIAEGYSVSREKKESFPLTVTSAQKNPTAFYLCASSLPWTGGMNTQYFGPGTRLTVL.